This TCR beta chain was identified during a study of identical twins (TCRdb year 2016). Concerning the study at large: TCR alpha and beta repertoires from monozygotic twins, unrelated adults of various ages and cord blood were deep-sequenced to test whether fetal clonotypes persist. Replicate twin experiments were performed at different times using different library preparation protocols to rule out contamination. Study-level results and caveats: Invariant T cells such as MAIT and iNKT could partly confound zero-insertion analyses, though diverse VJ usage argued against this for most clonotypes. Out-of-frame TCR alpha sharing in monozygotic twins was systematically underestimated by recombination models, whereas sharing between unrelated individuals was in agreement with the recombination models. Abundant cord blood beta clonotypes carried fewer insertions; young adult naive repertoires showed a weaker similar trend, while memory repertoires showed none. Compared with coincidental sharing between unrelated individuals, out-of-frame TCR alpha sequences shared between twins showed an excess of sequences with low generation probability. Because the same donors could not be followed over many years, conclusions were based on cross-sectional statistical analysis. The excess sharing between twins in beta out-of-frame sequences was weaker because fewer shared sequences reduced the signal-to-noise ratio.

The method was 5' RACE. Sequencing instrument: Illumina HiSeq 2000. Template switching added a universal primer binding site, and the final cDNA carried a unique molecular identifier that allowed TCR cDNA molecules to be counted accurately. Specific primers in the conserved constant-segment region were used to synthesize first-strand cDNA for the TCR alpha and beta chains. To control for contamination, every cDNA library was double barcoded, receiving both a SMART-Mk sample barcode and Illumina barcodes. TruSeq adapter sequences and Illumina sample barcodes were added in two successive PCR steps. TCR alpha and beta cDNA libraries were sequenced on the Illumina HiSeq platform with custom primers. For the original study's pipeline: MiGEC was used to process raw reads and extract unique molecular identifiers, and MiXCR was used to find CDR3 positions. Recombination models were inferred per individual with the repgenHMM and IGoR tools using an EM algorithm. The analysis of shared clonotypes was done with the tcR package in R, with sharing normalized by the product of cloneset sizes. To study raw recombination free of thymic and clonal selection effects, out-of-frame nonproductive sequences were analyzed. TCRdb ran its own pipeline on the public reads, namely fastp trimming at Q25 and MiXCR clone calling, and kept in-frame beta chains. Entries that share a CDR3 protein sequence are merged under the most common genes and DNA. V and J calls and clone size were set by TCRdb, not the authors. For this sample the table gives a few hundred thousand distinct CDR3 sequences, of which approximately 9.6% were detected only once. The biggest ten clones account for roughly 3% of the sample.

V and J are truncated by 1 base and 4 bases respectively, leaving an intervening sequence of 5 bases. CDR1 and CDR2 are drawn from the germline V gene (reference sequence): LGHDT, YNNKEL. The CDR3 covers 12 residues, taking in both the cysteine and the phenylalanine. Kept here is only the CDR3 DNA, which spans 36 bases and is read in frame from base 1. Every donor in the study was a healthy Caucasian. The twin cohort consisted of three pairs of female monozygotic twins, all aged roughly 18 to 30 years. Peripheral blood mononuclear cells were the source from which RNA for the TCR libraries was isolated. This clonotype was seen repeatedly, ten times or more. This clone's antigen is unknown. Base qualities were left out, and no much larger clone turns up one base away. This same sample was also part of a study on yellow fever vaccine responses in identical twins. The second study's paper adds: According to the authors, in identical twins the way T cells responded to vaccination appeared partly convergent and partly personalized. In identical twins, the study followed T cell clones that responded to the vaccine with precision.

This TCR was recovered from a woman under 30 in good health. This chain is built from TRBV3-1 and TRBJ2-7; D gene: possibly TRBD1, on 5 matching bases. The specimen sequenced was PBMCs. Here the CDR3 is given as CASSQGTYEQYF. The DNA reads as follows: TGTGCCAGCAGCCAAGGGACATACGAGCAGTACTTC.